The 13 T cell receptor beta chains below all came from one sample that was sequenced in a study of T cell therapy after organ transplantation. These receptors have no identified antigens. The method was immunoSEQ multiplex PCR; TCRdb's version includes in-frame clones alone and lacks a portion of them. This table holds a few thousand clones, around 90% found once. This specimen was CD8+ T cells from blood, taken before autologous CMV-specific T cell therapy. Receptors were obtained from a human patient who had received a solid organ transplant and had CMV disease.

The chain employs TRBV5-1 and TRBJ1-1; 7 bases fit TRBD1. V shed 0 bases, J shed 9 bases, and the junction held 5 bases outside the gene matches. Germline V lookup: CDR1 SGHRS, CDR2 YFSETQ. The CDR3 covers 13 residues. As DNA, the CDR3 is TGCGCCAGCAGCTTGGGACAGGGAGGACAAGCTTTCTTT. Amino acids: CASSLGQGGQAFF. Complete variable domain (other parts from reference TRBV5-1 and TRBJ1-1): KAGVTQTPRYLIKTRGQQVTLSCSPISGHRSVSWYQQTPGQGLQFLFEYFSETQRNKGNFPGRFSGRQFSNSRSEMNVSTLELGDSALYLCASSLGQGGQAFFGQGTRLTVV.

As to this clone: The junction departs from germline at one end; a sequencing error may be responsible. The chain uses TRBV6-5 and TRBJ1-1, with D unclear. CDR1 and CDR2 (germline): MNHEY, SVGAGI. The CDR3 extends over 13 amino acids. CDR3 sequence: CANSYRGYTEAFF. The CDR3 DNA follows: TGTGCCAACAGTTACCGAGGTTACACTGAAGCTTTCTTT.

DNA of the CDR3: TGTGCCACCAGCAGAGTTCAGGGGGAAGCTTTCTTT. Translated: CATSRVQGEAFF. The V gene is TRBV15, the J gene TRBJ1-1, with D possibly being TRBD1 (6 bases). Germline CDR1 and CDR2: LNHNV and YYDKDF (reference sequence). Deletions cut 1 base from V and 8 bases from J, with 8 bases between. This CDR3 comprises 12 residues.

The sample holds one count of this clone. This rearrangement joins TRBV4-2 to TRBJ2-7, with D unresolved. Germline lookup yields CDR1 LGHNA and CDR2 YNFKEQ. The length of the CDR3 is 17 residues. Trimming removed 0 bases at V and 2 bases at J, with 17 bases between. The CDR3 spells CASSQDKATALTYEQYF. The CDR3 DNA is TGTGCCAGCAGCCAAGATAAGGCGACCGCCCTTACCTACGAGCAGTACTTC.

J is TRBJ2-3 and V is TRBV4-3; TRBD2 agrees at 8 bases. Germline loops: CDR1 LGHNA, CDR2 YSLEER. The CDR3 contains 17 residues. Germline trimming cut 3 bases from V and 6 bases from J; bases unmatched to any gene: 14. For the CDR3, the DNA is TGCGCCAGCAGCCAGGCGCCAGCGGGAGAGATGGGGGATACGCAGTATTTT. Its protein is CASSQAPAGEMGDTQYF.

V is TRBV6-5 and J is TRBJ1-2, with 9 bases lining up with TRBD1. Per germline, CDR1 MNHEY and CDR2 SVGAGI. Trimming removed 6 bases from V and 6 bases from J; junction bases left unmatched: 5. This CDR3 has 13 amino acids. Here the CDR3 reads CASSYRGLDGYTF. CDR3 DNA: TGTGCCAGCAGCTACAGGGGGCTGGATGGCTACACCTTC.

This chain joins TRBV25-1 and TRBJ1-6; D perhaps matches TRBD1 (6 bases). CDR1 and CDR2 (germline): MGHDK, SYGVNS. There are 15 residues in the CDR3. V was shortened by 5 bases and J by 10 bases, with 18 bases between the two germline ends. The CDR3 region has the DNA TGTGCCAGCAGTCGGGGGGCGGTCTCGGTCTCACCCCTCCACTTT. Residues: CASSRGAVSVSPLHF.

The gene calls are TRBV19 and TRBJ1-1; D is unresolved. Germline lookup yields CDR1 LNHDA and CDR2 SQIVND (reference sequence). V lost 4 bases and J lost 0, with 6 bases in between. This CDR3 contains 13 residues. The CDR3 DNA reads TGTGCCAGTAGTAGCAACATGAACACTGAAGCTTTCTTT. Residues: CASSSNMNTEAFF.

This rearrangement joins TRBV28 to TRBJ1-5, with no clear D. The CDR3 sequence is 14 residues long. Germline CDR1 and CDR2: MDHEN and SYDVKM. V was clipped by 2 bases and J by 4 bases, with 9 bases between them. CDR3 bases: TGTGCCAGCAGTTTACAGGTCCAAAATCAGCCCCAGCATTTT. The encoded protein is CASSLQVQNQPQHF.

Turning to this clone: Distinct nucleotide sequences in the sample also encode this CDR3. This chain joins TRBV28 and TRBJ1-2, with TRBD1 matching 8 bases. V lost 5 bases and J lost 0; bases outside the gene matches: 2. This CDR3 contains 14 residues. CDR1 and CDR2 from the germline V gene are MDHEN and SYDVKM. The CDR3 here is CASSDRGPNYGYTF. DNA of the CDR3: TGTGCCAGCAGTGACAGGGGTCCTAACTATGGCTACACCTTC.

The V call is TRBV9, the J call TRBJ2-5, with D possibly matching TRBD2 (5 bases). The CDR3 length is 15 residues. V was clipped by 0 bases and J by 4 bases, with 13 bases between them. Germline V lookup: CDR1 SGDLS, CDR2 YYNGEE. This CDR3 reads CASSVEAAAGETQYF. The CDR3, as DNA: TGTGCCAGCAGCGTAGAGGCTGCGGCGGGAGAGACCCAGTACTTC.

V and J are TRBV27 and TRBJ2-2; TRBD1 might be the D (6 bases). The germline gives CDR1 MNHEY, CDR2 SMNVEV (reference sequence). V lost 6 bases to trimming and J lost 5 bases, with 10 bases between them. The CDR3 is 13 residues long. CDR3 DNA sequence: TGTGCCAGCAGCAGGGGTAATACCGGGGAGCTGTTTTTT. This sequence encodes CASSRGNTGELFF.

In this sample, this clone turned up a few times. In DNA form, the CDR3 reads TGTGCCAGCAGCTCGGAGGGAAGCACAGATACGCAGTATTTT. Translated, it gives CASSSEGSTDTQYF. The gene calls are TRBV13 and TRBJ2-3; TRBD2 might be the D (6 bases). The CDR3 is made up of 14 amino acids. With 4 bases removed from V and 0 bases from J, the gap between germline ends came to 8 bases. Per the germline V gene, CDR1 is PRHDT and CDR2 is FYEKMQ (reference sequence).